A single T cell receptor beta chain is shown here with its context. The entry originates in a study of T-cell reconstitution after alpha-beta-depleted transplantation in children. The TCRbeta library incorporated unique molecular identifiers. One entry per CDR3 protein, called by TCRdb with MiXCR from the PCR reads. The table shows some 500,000 distinct CDR3 sequences, with about 18% occurring only once. The CDR3 contains 13 residues. The germline V and J ends were trimmed by 2 bases and 4 bases, with 8 bases remaining between them. Germline CDR1 reads SGHNT; CDR2 reads YENEEA. This chain links TRBV11-3 with TRBJ2-5, with no clear D. This specimen consisted of PBMCs from the stem cell graft donor, obtained from the stem cell graft. The TCR comes from a human donor who donated a stem cell graft to a child with acute lymphoblastic leukemia. The CDR3 loop reads CASSLPPLETQYF. The DNA for the CDR3 is TGTGCCAGCAGCTTACCCCCACTAGAGACCCAGTACTTC.